A single sample gave rise to the 19 T cell receptor beta chains below, sequenced in a study of long-term antiretroviral therapy in people with HIV. An immunoSEQ assay, version v3.0, was performed at survey level. Sequencing used immunoSEQ multiplex PCR; TCRdb keeps in-frame clones, though not all of them. The sample contains roughly 11,000 clones, 70% to 75% of which appear only once. The sample here was unsorted PBMCs, taken about 3.3 years before starting antiretroviral therapy. The receptors originated from a man aged 35-49 years with HIV.

The chain joins TRBV29-1 to TRBJ1-2; D might be TRBD1 (6 bases). The CDR3 length is 12 residues. V gave up 8 bases and J gave up 3 bases, with 13 bases separating them. Germline CDR1 reads SQVTM; CDR2 reads ANQGSEA. The CDR3 region has the DNA TGCAGCTCCGGGACATCCGACTATGGCTACACCTTC. Encoded protein: CSSGTSDYGYTF.

The chain is built from TRBV2 and TRBJ1-1; D is unresolved. This CDR3 comprises 14 residues. V was cut by 4 bases and J by 1 base, with 10 bases left in between. From germline, CDR1 is SNHLY and CDR2 FYNNEI. CDR3 loop: CASSANLGNTEAFF. CDR3 DNA: TGTGCCAGCAGTGCCAATCTGGGGAACACTGAAGCTTTCTTT.

This clone qualifies as medium-sized (0.01 to 0.1%). V usage is TRBV29-1 and J usage is TRBJ1-1; weak D call: TRBD1 (5 bases). V lost 4 bases and J 1 base, leaving 22 bases between the germline ends. Germline V gene data show CDR1 as SQVTM and CDR2 as ANQGSEA. CDR3 length: 17 residues. The chain's CDR3 is CSVVELVEGRWNTEAFF. CDR3 in DNA: TGCAGCGTTGTTGAACTAGTGGAGGGACGGTGGAACACTGAAGCTTTCTTT.

This clone was seen a handful of times. J is TRBJ1-5 and V is TRBV4-2; 8 bases are a match to TRBD1. After removal of 4 bases from V and 6 bases from J, the junction contained 5 bases not matched to a gene. Germline values: CDR1 LGHNA, CDR2 YNFKEQ. CDR3 size: 14 residues. The CDR3 sequence is CASSPTGGSQPQHF. CDR3 bases: TGTGCCAGCAGCCCTACAGGGGGAAGTCAGCCCCAGCATTTT.

The chain is built from TRBV7-3 and TRBJ2-5; D is possibly TRBD2 (6 bases). V was cut by 2 bases and J by 2 bases, with 18 bases left in between. The CDR3 is 17 amino acids. Germline CDR1 SGHTA, CDR2 FQGTGA. CDR3 sequence reads: CASSLRGRTRDQETQYF. In DNA, the CDR3 is TGTGCCAGCAGCTTACGGGGGAGGACCAGGGATCAAGAGACCCAGTACTTC.

This clone was observed once. The V call is TRBV5-4, the J call TRBJ1-1; D remains unclear. Germline loops: CDR1 SGHNT, CDR2 YYREEE (reference sequence). The V end lost 3 bases, the J end lost 1 base, and 13 bases lay between the germline ends. The CDR3 runs to 15 residues. The CDR3 nucleotides read TGTGCCAGCAGCTCCCCCCTTGCAGCGAACACTGAAGCTTTCTTT. The encoded protein is CASSSPLAANTEAFF. Combining the CDR3 with reference TRBV5-4 and TRBJ1-1 gives the whole variable domain ETGVTQSPTHLIKTRGQQVTLRCSSQSGHNTVSWYQQALGQGPQFIFQYYREEENGRGNFPPRFSGLQFPNYSSELNVNALELDDSALYLCASSSPLAANTEAFFGQGTRLTVV.

V is TRBV7-2 and J is TRBJ2-5; 8 nucleotides match TRBD1. The CDR3 covers 14 residues. Germline trimming cut 5 bases from V and 3 bases from J; bases unmatched to any gene: 5. The germline V gene has CDR1 SGHTA and CDR2 FQGNSA. The CDR3 here is CASSPGTGKETQYF. The CDR3 region has the DNA TGTGCCAGCAGCCCCGGGACAGGAAAAGAGACCCAGTACTTC.

Turning to this clone: Other DNA sequences within the sample encode an identical CDR3. This chain connects TRBV11-2 to TRBJ2-2; D is possibly TRBD2 (6 bases). Trimming took 1 base from V and 4 from J, leaving 7 bases between them. Germline CDR1 is SGHAT and CDR2 is FQNNGV. CDR3 length: 14 residues. As DNA, the CDR3 is TGTGCCAGCAGCTTAGTCGGGGGCACCGGGGAGCTGTTTTTT. Translating it yields CASSLVGGTGELFF.

The chain combines TRBV6-4 with TRBJ2-1; 8 nucleotides line up with TRBD2. CDR3 size: 15 residues. Germline-derived CDR1 and CDR2 are MRHNA and SNTAGT. Unmatched junction bases numbered 3, after V lost 2 bases and J lost 3 bases. CDR3 sequence (DNA): TGTGCCAGCAGTGACGGGGGGACTAGCTACAATGAGCAGTTCTTC. It codes for CASSDGGTSYNEQFF.

This chain links TRBV10-3 with TRBJ2-7; unclear D gene. The V and J ends lost 0 bases and 3 bases respectively, with 9 bases between them. Germline assignment: CDR1 ENHRY and CDR2 SYGVKD. This CDR3 is 14 amino acids long. The CDR3 DNA is TGTGCCATCAGTGAGTCGGGTAGGGACTACGAGCAGTACTTC. This encodes CAISESGRDYEQYF.

This chain connects TRBV4-3 to TRBJ1-4; D is ambiguous. The CDR3 is 16 residues long. Trimming removed 4 bases from V and 1 base from J, with 13 bases in between. Germline V gene sequence: CDR1 LGHNA, CDR2 YSLEER. The CDR3 loop reads CASSLQHVLTNEKLFF. The CDR3 coding sequence is TGCGCCAGCAGCCTCCAACATGTATTAACTAATGAAAAACTGTTTTTT.

V usage is TRBV27 and J usage is TRBJ2-5, with D perhaps matching TRBD2 (6 bases). Germline CDR1 reads MNHEY; CDR2 reads SMNVEV (reference sequence). Deletions cut 3 bases from V and 0 bases from J, with 14 bases between. The CDR3 runs to 16 residues. CDR3 in amino acids: CASSFVGAGHQETQYF. The CDR3 DNA sequence: TGTGCCAGCAGTTTTGTTGGGGCGGGGCACCAAGAGACCCAGTACTTC.

Only a few counts were recorded for this clone. The gene calls are TRBV10-3 and TRBJ1-2; TRBD1 aligns across 9 bases. Unmatched junction bases numbered 6, after V lost 6 bases and J lost 4 bases. This CDR3 has 14 residues. Germline V gives CDR1 ENHRY, CDR2 SYGVKD. The CDR3 protein is CAISVTGGAYGYTF. As DNA, the CDR3 is TGTGCCATCAGCGTAACAGGGGGCGCCTATGGCTACACCTTC.

The chain links TRBV7-2 to TRBJ2-3, with 8 bases matching TRBD1. The J segment lost 3 bases and the V segment lost 3 bases, leaving 2 bases of the junction unmatched. CDR1 SGHTA and CDR2 FQGNSA come from the germline V gene. This CDR3 comprises 14 residues. The CDR3 spells CASSLNRGTDTQYF. The CDR3 nucleotides read TGTGCCAGCAGCTTGAACAGGGGGACAGATACGCAGTATTTT.

V usage is TRBV7-3 and J usage is TRBJ2-7; the D is unclear. Germline CDR1 and CDR2: SGHTA and FQGTGA. V lost 8 bases to trimming and J lost 0 bases, with 17 bases between them. The CDR3 is 15 residues long. For the CDR3, the DNA is TGTGCCAGCTCCCTCAGCGCCCAGAGCTCCTACGAGCAGTACTTC. Translation: CASSLSAQSSYEQYF. The full variable domain, rest sourced from reference TRBV7-3 and TRBJ2-7, is GAGVSQTPSNKVTEKGKYVELRCDPISGHTALYWYRQSLGQGPEFLIYFQGTGAADDSGLPNDRFFAVRPEGSVSTLKIQRTERGDSAVYLCASSLSAQSSYEQYFGPGTRLTVT.

Comment on this clone: The junction shows a germline mismatch at one end, possibly a read error. The chain uses TRBV7-9 and TRBJ2-3; 8 bases line up with TRBD1. Looked up from germline, CDR1 is SEHNR and CDR2 is FQNEAQ (reference sequence). CDR3 length: 14 residues. Here the CDR3 DNA reads TGTGCCAGCAGCTCGGGACAGGAAGGCCGGACCCATTTTTTT. This codes for CASSSGQEGRTHFF.

The chain joins TRBV7-6 to TRBJ2-2, with TRBD1 matching over 11 bases. CDR3 length equals 16 residues. The germline gives CDR1 SGHVS, CDR2 FNYEAQ. The ends lost 0 bases at V and 5 bases at J; junction bases unmatched: 2. Here the CDR3 DNA reads TGTGCCAGCAGCTTAGCTGGGACAGGGGGGACCGGGGAGCTGTTTTTT. This gives the protein CASSLAGTGGTGELFF.

V is TRBV28 and J is TRBJ2-7; D remains ambiguous. This CDR3 spans 13 amino acids. The germline V and J ends were trimmed by 5 bases and 4 bases, with 12 bases remaining between them. CDR1 and CDR2 from the germline V gene are MDHEN and SYDVKM. The CDR3: CASSPSRVYEQYF. The CDR3 DNA follows: TGTGCCAGCAGTCCCTCACGGGTTTACGAGCAGTACTTC.

This clone was observed once. The rearrangement uses TRBV5-6 and TRBJ2-7; 9 nucleotides align to TRBD1. The CDR3 covers 15 residues. V trimming: 3 bases; J trimming: 0 bases; junction bases outside the gene matches: 4. Germline V gives CDR1 SGHDT, CDR2 YYEEEE. CDR3 sequence reads: CASSWGDRASYEQYF. The CDR3, as DNA: TGTGCCAGCAGCTGGGGGGACAGGGCCTCCTACGAGCAGTACTTC.